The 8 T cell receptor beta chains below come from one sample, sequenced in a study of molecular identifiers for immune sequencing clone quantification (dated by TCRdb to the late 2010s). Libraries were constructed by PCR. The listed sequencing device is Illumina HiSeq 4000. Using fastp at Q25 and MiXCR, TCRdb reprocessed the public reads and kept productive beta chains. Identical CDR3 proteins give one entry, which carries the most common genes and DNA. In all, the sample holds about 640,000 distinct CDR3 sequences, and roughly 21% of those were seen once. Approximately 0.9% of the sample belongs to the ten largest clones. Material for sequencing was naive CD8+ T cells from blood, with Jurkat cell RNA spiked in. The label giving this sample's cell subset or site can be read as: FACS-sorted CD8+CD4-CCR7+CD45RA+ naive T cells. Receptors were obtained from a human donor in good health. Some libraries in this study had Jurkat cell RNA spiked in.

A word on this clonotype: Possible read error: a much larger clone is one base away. CDR3 protein: CASAGAFGNTIYF. The CDR3 DNA is TGTGCCAGTGCGGGGGCGTTCGGAAACACCATATATTTT. V gene TRBV9 combines with J gene TRBJ1-3; TRBD1 is a possible D gene (6 bases). The CDR3 loop spans 13 amino acids. Germline values: CDR1 SGDLS, CDR2 YYNGEE. V was trimmed by 8 bases and J by 4 bases, leaving 13 bases between them.

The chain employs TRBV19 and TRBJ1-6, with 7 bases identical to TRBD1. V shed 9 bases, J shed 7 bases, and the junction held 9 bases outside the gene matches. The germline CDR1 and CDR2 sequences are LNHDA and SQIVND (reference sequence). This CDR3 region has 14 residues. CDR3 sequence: CASTTGWGNSPLHF. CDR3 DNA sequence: TGTGCCAGCACGACAGGGTGGGGGAATTCACCCCTCCACTTT.

The CDR3 DNA reads TGTGCCAGCAGCTTCACAGGCCCTCCCGGCGAGCAGTACTTC. It codes for CASSFTGPPGEQYF. This rearrangement joins TRBV5-5 to TRBJ2-7; tentative D call: TRBD1 (5 bases). CDR1 is SGHKS, CDR2 YYEKEE, per germline (reference sequence). V lost 2 bases, J lost 6 bases, and 15 bases lay in between. The CDR3 loop spans 14 amino acids.

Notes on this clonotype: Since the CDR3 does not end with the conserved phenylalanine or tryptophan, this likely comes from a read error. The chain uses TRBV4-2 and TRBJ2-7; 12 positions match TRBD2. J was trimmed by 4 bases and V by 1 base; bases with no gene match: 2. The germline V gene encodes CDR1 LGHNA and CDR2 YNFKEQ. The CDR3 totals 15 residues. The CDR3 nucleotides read TGTGCCAGCAGCCAAGGGACTAGCGGGGTATACGAGCAGTACCTC. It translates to CASSQGTSGVYEQYL.

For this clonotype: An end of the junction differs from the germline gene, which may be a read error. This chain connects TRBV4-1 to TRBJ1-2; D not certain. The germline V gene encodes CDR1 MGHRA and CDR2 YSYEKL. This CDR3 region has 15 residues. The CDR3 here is CASSQVSAELYGCTF. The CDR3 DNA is TGCGCCAGCAGCCAAGTGTCGGCGGAGCTCTATGGCTGCACCTTC.

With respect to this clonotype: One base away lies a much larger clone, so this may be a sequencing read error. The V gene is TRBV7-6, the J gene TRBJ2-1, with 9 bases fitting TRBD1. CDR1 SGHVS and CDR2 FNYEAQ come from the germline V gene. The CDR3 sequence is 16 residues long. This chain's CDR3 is CAGSPAPGQGLNEQFF. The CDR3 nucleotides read TGTGCCGGCAGCCCAGCTCCGGGACAGGGCCTCAATGAGCAGTTCTTC. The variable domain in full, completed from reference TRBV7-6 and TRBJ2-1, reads GAGVSQSPRYKVTKRGQDVALRCDPISGHVSLYWYRQALGQGPEFLTYFNYEAQQDKSGLPNDRFSAERPEGSISTLTIQRTEQRDSAMYRCAGSPAPGQGLNEQFFGPGTRLTVL.

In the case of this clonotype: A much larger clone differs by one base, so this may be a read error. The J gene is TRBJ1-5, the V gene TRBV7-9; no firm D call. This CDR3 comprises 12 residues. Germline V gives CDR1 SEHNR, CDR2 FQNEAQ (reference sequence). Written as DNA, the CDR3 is TGTGCCGGCAGCTTGGGCACCGAGCCCCAGCATTTT. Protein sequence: CAGSLGTEPQHF. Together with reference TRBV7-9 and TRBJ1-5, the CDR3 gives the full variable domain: DTGVSQNPRHKITKRGQNVTFRCDPISEHNRLYWYRQTLGQGPEFLTYFQNEAQLEKSRLLSDRFSAERPKGSFSTLEIQRTEQGDSAMYLCAGSLGTEPQHFGDGTRLSIL.

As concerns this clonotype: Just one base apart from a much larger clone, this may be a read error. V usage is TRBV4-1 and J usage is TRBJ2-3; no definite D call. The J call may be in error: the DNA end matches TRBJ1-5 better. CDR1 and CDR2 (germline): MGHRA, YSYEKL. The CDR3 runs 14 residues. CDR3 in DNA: TGCGCCAGCAGGCAACTAGCGGGAGAAGATACGCAGCATTTT. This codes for CASRQLAGEDTQHF.